This T cell receptor (beta chain) was profiled in a study of blood T cells in healthy people across ages. Each donor was a healthy Caucasian individual from Russia, aged roughly 6 to 90. Then a second PCR, running roughly 7 to 11 cycles, was carried out with a sample-barcoded 5' primer and a J-beta primer mix. Every sample produced at least 2.5 million CDR3-containing paired-end reads. Each CDR3 protein gets one entry after TCRdb re-called the 5' RACE reads with MiXCR. Seen here are about 1.6 million distinct CDR3 sequences, about 31% observed once, and the top ten hold 11%. This CDR3 has 13 residues. The junction had 4 bases not matched to a gene; V was cut back by 5 bases and J by 0 bases. Germline-derived CDR1 and CDR2 are DFQATT and SNEGSKA (reference sequence). This clonotype has a handful of counts.

The sequenced sample consisted of blood. J is TRBJ2-7 and V is TRBV20-1; 7 bases match TRBD2. The sequence was obtained from a woman aged 25 to 39 in good health. This chain's CDR3 is CSAGGGSSYEQYF. The CDR3 region has the DNA TGCAGTGCTGGGGGGGGGAGCTCCTACGAGCAGTACTTC.